This T cell receptor (beta chain) was recovered during a study of cytomegalovirus exposure and HLA in healthy donors. As regards this clone: Its antigen is not identified.

The germline gives CDR1 SGDLS, CDR2 YYNGEE. Trimming took off 1 base at V and 3 bases at J, with 8 bases between the two ends. The CDR3 is 14 amino acids. Primers: 60 Vbeta forward and 13 Jbeta reverse. Sequencing used immunoSEQ multiplex PCR; TCRdb keeps in-frame clones, though not all of them. The repertoire holds some 140,000 clones, with over 65% as singletons. General study findings and limits: In an earlier analysis, about 87% or about 30%: the productive usage of most TCR beta V segments.

This rearrangement joins TRBV9 to TRBJ2-1; tentatively, D is TRBD2 (5 bases). This clonotype was sampled from a man between 18 and 35 years old in good health and CMV-seropositive. The source material was PBMCs. Written as DNA, the CDR3 is TGTGCCAGCAGCGTAAGCGGTAGCTACAATGAGCAGTTCTTC. Its protein product is CASSVSGSYNEQFF.